Listed here are 27 T cell receptor beta chains from one sample, sequenced in a study of blood T cell repertoires in COVID-19. Generated by immunoSEQ multiplex PCR, the TCRdb table keeps only in-frame clones and is missing some. The sample carries 200,000 to 250,000 clones, almost 85% recorded once. Sequencing was performed on peripheral blood. The receptors were gathered from a woman between 70 and 85 years old with COVID-19, enrolled during active disease.

The V call is TRBV4-3, the J call TRBJ2-5; D is ambiguous. The V and J ends lost 2 bases and 5 bases respectively, with 9 bases between them. CDR1 is LGHNA and CDR2 is YSLEER in the germline V gene. This CDR3 is 13 amino acids long. The CDR3 loop reads CASSQSSSETQYF. CDR3 DNA: TGCGCCAGCAGCCAAAGTAGCAGCGAGACCCAGTACTTC.

The chain uses TRBV24-1 and TRBJ2-2, with 7 bases that match TRBD2. The CDR3 runs to 20 residues. Trimming removed 1 base from V and 3 bases from J; junction bases left unmatched: 16. Germline CDR1 KGHDR, CDR2 SFDVKD. The CDR3 DNA follows: TGTGCCACCAGTGATTTCCTCGGCGGGAGAAGGGGCGGGGACACCGGGGAGCTGTTTTTT. It codes for CATSDFLGGRRGGDTGELFF.

The chain recombines TRBV30 with TRBJ1-3; D perhaps matches TRBD1 (5 bases). V was trimmed by 4 bases and J by 4 bases, leaving 14 bases between them. The CDR3 length is 14 residues. Germline lookup yields CDR1 GTSNPN and CDR2 SVGIG (reference sequence). CDR3 sequence: CAWKDKDPGNTIYF. In DNA, the CDR3 is TGTGCCTGGAAGGACAAGGACCCCGGAAACACCATATATTTT.

The chain combines TRBV4-1 with TRBJ2-2; 7 bases are a match to TRBD1. V lost 6 bases to trimming and J lost 0 bases; unmatched junction nucleotides: 7. CDR1 and CDR2 (germline): MGHRA, YSYEKL. The CDR3 runs 16 residues. CDR3 sequence reads: CASSPTGVTNTGELFF. The CDR3, as DNA: TGCGCCAGCAGTCCCACAGGGGTCACGAACACCGGGGAGCTGTTTTTT.

V and J are TRBV18 and TRBJ1-6; D not resolved. The CDR3 totals 14 residues. With 6 bases removed from V and 0 bases from J, the gap between germline ends came to 6 bases. Germline values: CDR1 KGHSH, CDR2 LQKENI. CDR3 in DNA: TGTGCCAGCTCCCTGAGCTCCTATAATTCACCCCTCCACTTT. Its protein is CASSLSSYNSPLHF.

The V and J genes are TRBV6-1 and TRBJ2-1; D might be TRBD1 (6 bases). Trimming took 5 bases from V and 4 from J, leaving 12 bases between them. Germline CDR1 is MNHNS and CDR2 is SASEGT. The CDR3 contains 14 residues. The CDR3 nucleotides read TGTGCCAGCAGTTTCGGGACACCTTACAATGAGCAGTTCTTC. Residues: CASSFGTPYNEQFF.

This clone has just one count. V usage is TRBV3-1 (or the pseudogene TRBV3-2) and J usage is TRBJ1-2; TRBD1 is a possible D gene (5 bases). There are 14 residues in the CDR3. V was trimmed by 3 bases and J by 6 bases, leaving 14 bases between them. Germline V CDR1 and CDR2: LGHDT, YNNKEL (reference sequence). CDR3 in DNA: TGTGCCAGCAGCCAGGGATCAGGGTTCGATGGCTACACCTTC. This gives the protein CASSQGSGFDGYTF.

The gene calls are TRBV11-2 and TRBJ1-4; TRBD1 aligns across 8 bases. Germline CDR1 and CDR2: SGHAT and FQNNGV. V trimming: 5 bases; J trimming: 5 bases; junction bases outside the gene matches: 7. This CDR3 spans 15 amino acids. The CDR3 coding sequence is TGTGCCAGCAGCCCTCAGGGGGCCGACAATGAAAAACTGTTTTTT. Translating it yields CASSPQGADNEKLFF.

The chain uses TRBV7-9 and TRBJ2-3, with TRBD1 matching over 7 bases. Per the germline V gene, CDR1 is SEHNR and CDR2 is FQNEAQ (reference sequence). With V trimmed by 6 bases and J by 4 bases, 10 bases remained unmatched. The CDR3 loop spans 15 amino acids. The CDR3 nucleotides are TGTGCCAGCAGTGAGGACAGGCTTTTCGCAGATACGCAGTATTTT. Residues: CASSEDRLFADTQYF. Full variable domain (remainder filled in from reference TRBV7-9 and TRBJ2-3): DTGVSQNPRHKITKRGQNVTFRCDPISEHNRLYWYRQTLGQGPEFLTYFQNEAQLEKSRLLSDRFSAERPKGSFSTLEIQRTEQGDSAMYLCASSEDRLFADTQYFGPGTRLTVL.

This clone was seen a single time. The V call is TRBV19, the J call TRBJ1-1; D is perhaps TRBD1 (6 bases). Trimming cost V 2 bases and J 1 base, with 11 bases left between them. This CDR3 has 15 residues. Germline V gene lookup returns CDR1 LNHDA and CDR2 SQIVND (reference sequence). Written as DNA, the CDR3 is TGTGCCAGTAGTATACAGGGGCTTGGGAACACTGAAGCTTTCTTT. Its translation: CASSIQGLGNTEAFF.

The CDR3 nucleotides are TGTGCCAGCAGCGTCGGACAGCGTGGCGAAAAACTGTTTTTT. The encoded protein is CASSVGQRGEKLFF. J is TRBJ1-4 and V is TRBV9; possibly TRBD1 for D (6 bases). Germline-derived CDR1 and CDR2 are SGDLS and YYNGEE. Between the trimmed V and J ends, which lost 2 bases and 8 bases, there was a span of 13 bases. This CDR3 has 14 residues.

The chain is built from TRBV27 and TRBJ2-7; D is uncertain. CDR1 and CDR2 from the germline V gene are MNHEY and SMNVEV (reference sequence). Trimming pared 6 bases from V and 2 bases from J, leaving 8 bases between. This CDR3 region has 12 residues. In nucleotides, the CDR3 is TGTGCCAGCAGATTGAACACCTACGAGCAGTACTTC. Its protein is CASRLNTYEQYF.

The chain links TRBV9 to TRBJ2-5; 12 bases align to TRBD2. This CDR3 is built from 16 residues. J was trimmed by 5 bases and V by 0 bases; bases with no gene match: 5. In germline, CDR1 is SGDLS, CDR2 YYNGEE. The CDR3 DNA reads TGTGCCAGCAGCGTAGGACTAGCGGGAGTCGGGGAGACCCAGTACTTC. It translates to CASSVGLAGVGETQYF.

The chain employs TRBV24-1 and TRBJ1-5, with D uncertain. Trimming removed 12 bases at V and 1 base at J, with 12 bases between. This CDR3 contains 13 residues. The germline V gene has CDR1 KGHDR and CDR2 SFDVKD. CDR3 DNA sequence: TGTGCCGTAGCCTCGGGGAGCAATCAGCCCCAGCATTTT. Its protein is CAVASGSNQPQHF.

The chain combines TRBV7-6 with TRBJ2-5; 12 positions agree with TRBD2. V gave up 5 bases and J gave up 4 bases; unmatched junction bases: 8. CDR3 size: 16 residues. Germline values: CDR1 SGHVS, CDR2 FNYEAQ. The CDR3 sequence: CASSKGGTSGLETQYF. As DNA, the CDR3 is TGTGCCAGCAGCAAGGGAGGGACTAGCGGGCTAGAGACCCAGTACTTC.

The chain combines TRBV5-4 with TRBJ2-7, with 14 bases lining up with TRBD2. The CDR3 has 17 amino acids. Per germline, CDR1 SGHNT and CDR2 YYREEE (reference sequence). The V and J ends lost 3 bases and 3 bases, in that order; junction bases with no gene match: 8. The CDR3 coding sequence is TGTGCCAGCAGCTCCGCGCTTGGGACTAGCGGGAGCTACGAGCAGTACTTC. Its protein product is CASSSALGTSGSYEQYF. The whole variable domain, filled in from reference TRBV5-4 and TRBJ2-7, reads ETGVTQSPTHLIKTRGQQVTLRCSSQSGHNTVSWYQQALGQGPQFIFQYYREEENGRGNFPPRFSGLQFPNYSSELNVNALELDDSALYLCASSSALGTSGSYEQYFGPGTRLTVT.

The V gene is TRBV6-2 or TRBV6-3, the J gene TRBJ1-2; 10 bases are shared with TRBD1. Germline V gene lookup returns CDR1 MNHEY and CDR2 SVGEGT. The CDR3 consists of 14 residues. With 5 bases clipped from V and 6 bases from J, the junction kept 6 bases outside the gene matches. The CDR3 reads CASSPGQGSDGYTF. The CDR3 nucleotides are TGTGCCAGCAGTCCGGGACAGGGGTCGGATGGCTACACCTTC.

This clone appeared once. The V gene is TRBV5-1, the J gene TRBJ1-1; a weak D match, TRBD1 (5 bases). The CDR3 is made up of 16 amino acids. The V gene lost 0 bases and the J gene lost 3 bases, with 15 bases spanning the gap. The germline V gene has CDR1 SGHRS and CDR2 YFSETQ. CDR3 nucleotide sequence: TGCGCCAGCAGCTTGGATGCCGGGGGGGTATACACTGAAGCTTTCTTT. Amino acid sequence: CASSLDAGGVYTEAFF.

This clone was picked up one time. The chain joins TRBV18 to TRBJ2-5; 7 nucleotides align to TRBD1. The CDR3 sequence is 13 residues long. V was clipped by 4 bases and J by 4 bases; unmatched bases: 3. CDR1 is KGHSH, CDR2 LQKENI, per germline. The CDR3: CASSLGGPETQYF. CDR3 in DNA: TGTGCCAGCTCACTAGGGGGCCCAGAGACCCAGTACTTC. Complete variable domain (other parts from reference TRBV18 and TRBJ2-5): NAGVMQNPRHLVRRRGQEARLRCSPMKGHSHVYWYRQLPEEGLKFMVYLQKENIIDESGMPKERFSAEFPKEGPSILRIQQVVRGDSAAYFCASSLGGPETQYFGPGTRLLVL.

This clone came up a few times. The CDR3 here is CASSQDTSGRAYEQYF. The CDR3 DNA reads TGCGCCAGCAGCCAAGATACCAGCGGGAGGGCCTACGAGCAGTACTTC. The V call is TRBV4-1, the J call TRBJ2-7; 10 nucleotides line up with TRBD2. The J segment lost 2 bases and the V segment lost 0 bases, leaving 4 bases of the junction unmatched. CDR3 size: 16 residues. Per germline, CDR1 MGHRA and CDR2 YSYEKL.

This clone was detected once. The V call is TRBV9, the J call TRBJ1-1, with D possibly being TRBD1 (5 bases). Germline CDR1 reads SGDLS; CDR2 reads YYNGEE. This CDR3 spans 15 amino acids. Trimming stripped 0 bases from V and 3 bases from J, with 12 bases between. The CDR3 sequence is CASSVAPWGDTEAFF. CDR3 in DNA: TGTGCCAGCAGCGTAGCTCCCTGGGGGGACACTGAAGCTTTCTTT. Full variable domain (missing parts from reference TRBV9 and TRBJ1-1): DSGVTQTPKHLITATGQRVTLRCSPRSGDLSVYWYQQSLDQGLQFLIQYYNGEERAKGNILERFSAQQFPDLHSELNLSSLELGDSALYFCASSVAPWGDTEAFFGQGTRLTVV.

The CDR3 nucleotides are TGTGCCAGCTCCCCTAATCGCGATGGCTACACCTTC. Translating gives CASSPNRDGYTF. The genes are TRBV18 and TRBJ1-2, with no clear D. Germline CDR1 is KGHSH and CDR2 is LQKENI. This CDR3 contains 12 residues. V was pared by 6 bases and J by 6 bases, with 11 bases between. The whole variable domain, remainder taken from reference TRBV18 and TRBJ1-2, is NAGVMQNPRHLVRRRGQEARLRCSPMKGHSHVYWYRQLPEEGLKFMVYLQKENIIDESGMPKERFSAEFPKEGPSILRIQQVVRGDSAAYFCASSPNRDGYTFGSGTRLTVV.

This clone has just one count. The rearrangement joins TRBV3-1 (or the pseudogene TRBV3-2) to TRBJ1-5, with D possibly matching TRBD1 (5 bases). In germline, CDR1 is LGHDT, CDR2 YNNKEL (reference sequence). The CDR3 length is 14 residues. V was cut by 1 base and J by 6 bases, with 10 bases left in between. CDR3 sequence (DNA): TGTGCCAGCAGCCAAGGAAGGGGAGGTCAGCCCCAGCATTTT. This sequence encodes CASSQGRGGQPQHF.

This chain links TRBV6-1 with TRBJ1-2; maybe TRBD1 (5 bases). This CDR3 has 13 residues. Germline assignment: CDR1 MNHNS and CDR2 SASEGT. Trimming shortened V by 2 bases and J by 4 bases, and 8 bases separated the two germline ends. The CDR3 DNA sequence: TGTGCCAGCAGTGAAACAGGACCCTATGGCTACACCTTC. This sequence encodes CASSETGPYGYTF.

This chain joins TRBV6-1 and TRBJ1-2; D ambiguous. This CDR3 has 14 residues. V lost 2 bases, J lost 5 bases, and 12 bases lay in between. CDR1 MNHNS and CDR2 SASEGT come from the germline V gene. For the CDR3, the DNA is TGTGCCAGCAGTGAATTCGAGGGTTGGTATGGCTACACCTTC. Translating it yields CASSEFEGWYGYTF.

The rearrangement links TRBV7-2 to TRBJ2-7; maybe TRBD1 (6 bases). Trimming left V 5 bases short and J 0 bases short, with 11 bases between. Looked up from germline, CDR1 is SGHTA and CDR2 is FQGNSA. This CDR3 comprises 14 residues. The CDR3 DNA reads as TGTGCCAGCAGCGTAGACAGGATCTCCTACGAGCAGTACTTC. Translating it yields CASSVDRISYEQYF.

The V and J genes are TRBV12-3 or TRBV12-4 and TRBJ2-7, with D perhaps TRBD1 (6 bases). There are 13 residues in the CDR3. Trimming left V 3 bases short and J 6 bases short, with 12 bases between. The CDR3 protein is CASSLGTGSEQYF. CDR3 sequence (DNA): TGTGCCAGCAGTTTGGGCACAGGGTCCGAGCAGTACTTC.